This T cell receptor beta chain is drawn from a study of cytomegalovirus exposure and HLA in healthy donors. On this clone itself: Its antigen is unknown. At one of its ends the junction is not consistent with the germline gene, which may arise from a read error.

Findings and limits, study-wide: The authors enumerated 164 TCR beta chains as linked to cytomegalovirus.

This CDR3 contains 16 residues. Germline CDR1 is MNHNY and CDR2 is SVGAGI (reference sequence). Both 60 Vbeta primers and 13 Jbeta primers went into the PCR. Clones were sequenced by immunoSEQ multiplex PCR, and TCRdb holds only the in-frame ones, with some missing. The sample yields about 94,000 clones, about four fifths seen once. The sample consisted of PBMCs. The rearrangement uses TRBV6-6 and TRBJ1-5; D perhaps matches TRBD1 (6 bases). The TCR originated in a woman aged 40 to 50 in good health and CMV-seronegative. The CDR3, as DNA: TGTGCCAGCAGCGGGTTTGTTGGACAGACAAATCAAATAGGGGATTTT. Protein product: CASSGFVGQTNQIGDF.